This T cell receptor (beta chain) was observed in a study of T cell clones after liver transplantation. Study-wide results and limits: A significant post-transplant drop in circulating graft-donor-reactive CD4 TCRbeta sequences occurred in most of the 8 subjects. Conclusions were preliminary, with small, heterogeneous patient groups.

This table comes from immunoSEQ multiplex PCR, and its TCRdb copy is limited to in-frame clones, with some not included. The data show about 74,000 clones, roughly 80% seen once. On this clone itself: Its antigen remains unknown.

CDR1 and CDR2 from the germline V gene are SQVTM and ANQGSEA. V lost 4 bases and J 3 bases, leaving 10 bases between the germline ends. The CDR3 consists of 12 residues. The rearrangement links TRBV29-1 to TRBJ2-7; D not resolved. This receptor was identified in a human donor who received a liver transplant. The material was CD4+ T cells from blood, obtained before liver transplant. CDR3: CSVGVTLYEQYF. DNA for the CDR3: TGCAGCGTTGGAGTTACCCTCTACGAGCAGTACTTC.